This T cell receptor (beta chain) emerged from a study of blood T cell repertoires in COVID-19 (TCRdb year 2020). For the wider study: Collaborator samples came from the United States, Italy and Spain and covered acute and convalescent phases of COVID-19. The prospective study material was composed of cDNA or gDNA derived from T cells, B-cell-depleted T cells, or PBMCs. The dataset comprised deeply sampled blood TCRbeta repertoires from subjects exposed to, actively infected with, or recovered from COVID-19. The repertoires were released in a freely available public database meant as a resource for research on the immune response to SARS-CoV-2. The samples were drawn from the first 160 participants of the ongoing ImmuneRACE study and from under 1,500 subjects provided by 6 global collaborators. Nearly every sample came with metadata listing a de-identified subject ID, COVID-19 status, age in years and sex. Where HLA class I and class II types were available, the types were taken from metadata supplied by the sample provider, not from assay-based typing. The study at large found these results: How much clinical and demographic metadata was included differed by source and by participant, and the metadata was provided uncurated.

Turning to this clone: Its cognate antigen has yet to be identified. There are no base qualities to consult, and no much larger clone falls within one base.

The immunoSEQ Assay, a bias-controlled multiplex PCR, was used to amplify TCRbeta CDR3 regions from genomic DNA. The published analysis was carried out like this. The number of nucleated cells in each sample was estimated by amplification of reference gene primers within the assay. To quantify the absolute abundance of each unique TCRbeta CDR3 rearrangement, sequence reads were collapsed and filtered. Productive Simpson clonality was computed per sample as the square root of Simpson's diversity index over productive rearrangements. Here the immuneACCESS table is served through TCRdb, limited to in-frame sequences with V and J called. Missing clones are a known gap in these copies; in checked studies unresolved V genes cover under half, and the rest lacks a known reason. From that table come the V and J calls and clone size; the DNA was used to work out D and trimming. The sample table records some 77,000 clones; roughly four fifths of these occur just once. Clones ranked in the top ten supply roughly 1.9% of the sample.

The CDR3 contains 12 residues, cysteine and phenylalanine counted. Only the CDR3 portion is preserved as DNA: 36 bases, with reading frame beginning at the first base. At the junction V is shortened by 3 bases and J by 8 bases, with 8 bases in between. Taken from the germline V gene, the CDR1 and CDR2 loops are KGHSH and LQKENI. Collaborating institutions collected whole blood in K2EDTA tubes following their own protocols. For TCRbeta analysis, collaborators shipped samples as frozen whole blood, isolated PBMCs, or DNA extracted from either of those sample types. The specimen sequenced was peripheral blood. The chain is made from TRBV18 and TRBJ2-1; a weak D assignment points to TRBD1 (5 bases agree). The clonotype comes from a woman aged 60-75 years with acute or convalescent COVID-19. The CDR3 region reads CASSPSGYEQFF. The base sequence is TGTGCCAGCTCACCTTCAGGGTATGAGCAGTTCTTC. Here the CDR3 is joined to the reference TRBV18 and TRBJ2-1 genes, and the full variable domain is: NAGVMQNPRHLVRRRGQEARLRCSPMKGHSHVYWYRQLPEEGLKFMVYLQKENIIDESGMPKERFSAEFPKEGPSILRIQQVVRGDSAAYFCASSPSGYEQFFGPGTRLTVL.